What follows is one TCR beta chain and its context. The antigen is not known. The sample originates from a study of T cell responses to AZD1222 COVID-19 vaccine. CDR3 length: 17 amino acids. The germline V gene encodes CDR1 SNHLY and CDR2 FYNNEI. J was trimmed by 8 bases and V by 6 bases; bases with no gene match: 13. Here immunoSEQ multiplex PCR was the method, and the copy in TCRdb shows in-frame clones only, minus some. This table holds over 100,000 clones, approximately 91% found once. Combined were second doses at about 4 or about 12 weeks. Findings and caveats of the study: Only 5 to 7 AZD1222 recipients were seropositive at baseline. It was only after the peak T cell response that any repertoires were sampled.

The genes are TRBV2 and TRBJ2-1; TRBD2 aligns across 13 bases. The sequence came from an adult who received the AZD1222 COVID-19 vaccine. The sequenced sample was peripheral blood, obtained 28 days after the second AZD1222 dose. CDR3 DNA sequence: TGTGCCAGCAGACGTAGAGGGGGACTAGCGGGAACTTATGAGCAGTTCTTC. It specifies CASRRRGGLAGTYEQFF. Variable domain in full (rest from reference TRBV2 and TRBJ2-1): EPEVTQTPSHQVTQMGQEVILRCVPISNHLYFYWYRQILGQKVEFLVSFYNNEISEKSEIFDDQFSVERPDGSNFTLKIRSTKLEDSAMYFCASRRRGGLAGTYEQFFGPGTRLTVL.